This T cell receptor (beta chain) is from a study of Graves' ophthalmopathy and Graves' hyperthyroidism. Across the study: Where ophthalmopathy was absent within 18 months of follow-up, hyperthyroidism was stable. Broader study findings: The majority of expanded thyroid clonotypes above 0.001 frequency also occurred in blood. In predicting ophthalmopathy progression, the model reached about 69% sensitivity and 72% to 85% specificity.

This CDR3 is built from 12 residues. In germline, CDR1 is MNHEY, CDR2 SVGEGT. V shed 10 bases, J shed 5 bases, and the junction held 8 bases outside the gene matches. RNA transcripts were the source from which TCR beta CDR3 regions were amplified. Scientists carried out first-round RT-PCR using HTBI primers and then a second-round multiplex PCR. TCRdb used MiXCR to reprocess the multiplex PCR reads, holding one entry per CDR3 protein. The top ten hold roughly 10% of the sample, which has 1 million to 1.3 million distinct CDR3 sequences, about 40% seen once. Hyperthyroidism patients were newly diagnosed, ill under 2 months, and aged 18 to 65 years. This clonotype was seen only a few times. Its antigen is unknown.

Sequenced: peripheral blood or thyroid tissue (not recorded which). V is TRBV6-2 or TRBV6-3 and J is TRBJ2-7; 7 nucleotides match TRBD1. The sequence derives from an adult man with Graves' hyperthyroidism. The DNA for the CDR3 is TGTGCCACCTTCGACAGGGTCAACGAGCAGTACTTC. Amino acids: CATFDRVNEQYF.